One sample yielded the 2 T cell receptor beta chains listed below, sequenced in a study of metastatic and nonmetastatic thyroid tumors. Prior to thyroid surgery, none of the patients had received any treatment. TCRdb ran MiXCR on the PCR reads. This table holds about 40,000 clones, about 16% found once. Material: blood. The receptors were sampled from a female donor with papillary thyroid cancer or a benign thyroid nodule (not recorded which). Some clones in this sample may be carry-over from other donors' samples.

This clone was counted many times. This chain uses TRBV5-1 with TRBJ2-7; 8 bases map to TRBD2. The CDR3 is 15 residues long. With V trimmed by 7 bases and J by 2 bases, 11 bases remained unmatched. Germline-derived CDR1 and CDR2 are SGHRS and YFSETQ. The DNA of the CDR3 is TGCGCCAGCGGGACGGGGGGGACGGGCCCCTACGAGCAGTACTTC. The encoded protein is CASGTGGTGPYEQYF.

This clone was counted many times. The genes are TRBV14 and TRBJ2-5; 12 positions match TRBD2. Trimming removed 1 base from V and 2 bases from J; junction bases left unmatched: 2. Germline values: CDR1 SGHDN, CDR2 FVKESK. The CDR3 length is 16 residues. The CDR3 is CASSQGLAGVQETQYF. CDR3 bases: TGTGCCAGCAGCCAAGGACTAGCGGGAGTACAAGAGACCCAGTACTTC.